This TCR beta chain originates from a study of shared clonotypes between healthy human individuals. A word on this clone: Its antigen is not identified.

CDR1 and CDR2 (germline): LNHNV, YYDKDF (reference sequence). The CDR3 loop spans 15 amino acids. Trimming took off 0 bases at V and 5 bases at J, with 13 bases between the two ends. Naive CD8 cells were CD45RO-negative, positively selected for CCR7, excluding terminally differentiated effector memory CD45RA+ cells. General study results and limits: Researchers sampled blood only, noting tissue repertoires likely differ.

This table comes from immunoSEQ multiplex PCR, and its TCRdb copy is limited to in-frame clones, with some not included. The sample holds about 600,000 clones; about 98% are singletons and the top ten take 0.3% to 0.35%. Source material: naive CD8+ T cells sorted from blood. The chain links TRBV15 to TRBJ1-2; D gene unclear. This TCR derives from a man aged 25-40 years in good health. The CDR3 spells CATSRDRRQSYGYTF. In DNA, the CDR3 is TGTGCCACCAGCAGAGATAGGCGGCAATCGTATGGCTACACCTTC. The full variable domain, completed using reference TRBV15 and TRBJ1-2, is DAMVIQNPRYQVTQFGKPVTLSCSQTLNHNVMYWYQQKSSQAPKLLFHYYDKDFNNEADTPDNFQSRRPNTSFCFLDIRSPGLGDTAMYLCATSRDRRQSYGYTFGSGTRLTVV.